The present TCR beta chain was sequenced within a study of T cells in Graves' hyperthyroidism and ophthalmopathy. Amplification yielded TCR beta CDR3 regions, with RNA transcripts as the source. RT-PCR in the first round (using the HTBI primer set) targeted the TCR CDR3. TCRdb re-called the multiplex PCR reads with MiXCR, one entry per CDR3 protein. In the table there are hundreds of thousands of distinct CDR3 sequences, under 20% of which are singletons. This clonotype was observed a few times. The germline V gene encodes CDR1 MNHNS and CDR2 SASEGT. The CDR3 length is 16 residues. Trimming stripped 5 bases from V and 1 base from J, with 17 bases between. Any patient presenting with uncontrolled infection, other autoimmune disease, pregnancy or lactation was left out.

The specimen sequenced was blood. The sequence was collected from a woman between 25 and 40 years old with Graves' hyperthyroidism. The chain is built from TRBV6-1 and TRBJ1-1; the D gene is possibly TRBD1 (6 bases). The CDR3 loop is CASSYRWGGGNTEAFF. The CDR3 DNA is TGTGCCAGCAGTTACCGTTGGGGAGGGGGGAACACTGAAGCTTTCTTT.